These T cell receptor beta chains were read from a single sample in a study of shared clonotypes between healthy human individuals. The table came from immunoSEQ multiplex PCR; TCRdb's copy has only in-frame clones and leaves some out. The sample has over 2 million clones, under 95% seen once. Source material: naive CD4+ T cells from PBMCs. The receptors derive from a man aged 18 to 35 in good health. Some clones in this sample may be carry-over from other donors' samples. Both conserved end residues are part of each CDR3. Each record gives: V gene, J gene, clone size, D gene, CDR3 protein, CDR3 DNA. The D gene is left open where the match is weak. A clone size is listed for some rows: how often the clone was seen (once, few, many), or a class if it is expanded.

v_call: TRBV6-6; j_call: TRBJ1-3; clone_size: -; d_call: -; cdr3_aa: CASSSISGNTIYF; cdr3_nt: TGTGCCAGCAGTTCTATCTCTGGAAACACCATATATTTT
v_call: TRBV30; j_call: TRBJ2-3; clone_size: once; d_call: -; cdr3_aa: CAWSVRPWRRGTDTQYF; cdr3_nt: TGTGCCTGGAGTGTACGTCCCTGGCGAAGGGGCACAGATACGCAGTATTTT
v_call: TRBV6-5; j_call: TRBJ2-1; clone_size: -; d_call: TRBD2; cdr3_aa: CASSLSGVLYNEQFF; cdr3_nt: TGTGCCAGCAGTCTGAGCGGGGTTCTCTACAATGAGCAGTTCTTC
v_call: TRBV19; j_call: TRBJ2-5; clone_size: -; d_call: TRBD1; cdr3_aa: CASTPPGQGQETQYF; cdr3_nt: TGTGCCAGTACCCCCCCGGGACAGGGGCAAGAGACCCAGTACTTC
v_call: TRBV7-2; j_call: TRBJ2-1; clone_size: few; d_call: TRBD2; cdr3_aa: CASSLGLAIEQFF; cdr3_nt: TGTGCCAGCAGCCTAGGACTAGCGATTGAGCAGTTCTTC
v_call: TRBV21-1; j_call: TRBJ2-2; clone_size: -; d_call: -; cdr3_aa: CASSACLAGGTNTGELFF; cdr3_nt: TGTGCCAGCAGCGCCTGTCTAGCGGGAGGGACGAACACCGGGGAGCTGTTTTTT
v_call: TRBV4-3; j_call: TRBJ2-7; clone_size: -; d_call: -; cdr3_aa: CASSQTERNTYEQYF; cdr3_nt: TGCGCCAGCAGCCAAACCGAGCGGAATACCTACGAGCAGTACTTC
v_call: TRBV30; j_call: TRBJ2-1; clone_size: -; d_call: TRBD2; cdr3_aa: CAWRTSGRWGEQFF; cdr3_nt: TGTGCCTGGAGAACTAGCGGGAGGTGGGGTGAGCAGTTCTTC
v_call: TRBV29-1; j_call: TRBJ2-4; clone_size: -; d_call: -; cdr3_aa: CSVGGGSKNIQYF; cdr3_nt: TGCAGCGTTGGGGGCGGGTCCAAAAACATTCAGTACTTC
v_call: TRBV7-9; j_call: TRBJ1-1; clone_size: -; d_call: -; cdr3_aa: CASSLGQMNTEAFF; cdr3_nt: TGTGCCAGCAGCCTCGGACAGATGAACACTGAAGCTTTCTTT
v_call: TRBV7-8; j_call: TRBJ1-1; clone_size: -; d_call: -; cdr3_aa: CASSLGGETEAFF; cdr3_nt: TGTGCCAGCAGCTTAGGCGGGGAGACTGAAGCTTTCTTT
v_call: TRBV4-1; j_call: TRBJ2-1; clone_size: -; d_call: TRBD2; cdr3_aa: CASSQDPGLAGARGSYNEQFF; cdr3_nt: TGCGCCAGCAGCCAAGACCCGGGACTAGCGGGAGCCCGGGGATCCTACAATGAGCAGTTCTTC